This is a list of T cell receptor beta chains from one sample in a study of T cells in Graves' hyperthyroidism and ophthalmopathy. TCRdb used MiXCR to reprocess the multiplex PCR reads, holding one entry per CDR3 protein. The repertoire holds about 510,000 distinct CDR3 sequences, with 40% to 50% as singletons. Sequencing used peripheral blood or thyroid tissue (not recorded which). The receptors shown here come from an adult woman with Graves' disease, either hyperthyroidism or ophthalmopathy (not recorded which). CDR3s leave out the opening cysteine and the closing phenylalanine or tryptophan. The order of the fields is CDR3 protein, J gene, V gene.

CDR3 protein: ASIVRNTGELF
J gene: TRBJ2-2
V gene: TRBV6-1

CDR3 protein: ASSHGLAGVGETQY
J gene: TRBJ2-5
V gene: TRBV7-9

CDR3 protein: AISDEGSSPLH
J gene: TRBJ1-6
V gene: TRBV10-3

CDR3 protein: ASSQGAGARYGYT
J gene: TRBJ1-2
V gene: TRBV4-1

CDR3 protein: AISGQYAAGANVLT
J gene: TRBJ2-6
V gene: TRBV10-3

CDR3 protein: ASSPTGALYGYT
J gene: TRBJ1-2
V gene: TRBV5-1

CDR3 protein: SARDGRPQETQY
J gene: TRBJ2-5
V gene: TRBV20-1

CDR3 protein: ASSPAGGSPYEQY
J gene: TRBJ2-7
V gene: TRBV7-9

CDR3 protein: ASSPPSGDRNYEQY
J gene: TRBJ2-7
V gene: TRBV7-9

CDR3 protein: ASSSGPTGGNTEAF
J gene: TRBJ1-1
V gene: TRBV7-9

CDR3 protein: SVEDLGGGTEAF
J gene: TRBJ1-1
V gene: TRBV29-1

CDR3 protein: AIKSASGTDTQY
J gene: TRBJ2-3
V gene: TRBV10-3

CDR3 protein: ASSVDSLKAGELF
J gene: TRBJ2-2
V gene: TRBV9

CDR3 protein: ASSLEAWSRTILTEGTGELF
J gene: TRBJ2-2
V gene: TRBV5-1

CDR3 protein: SLEGSTEAF
J gene: TRBJ1-1
V gene: TRBV29-1